One T cell receptor beta chain is described in this entry. A junction end diverges from the germline sequence, so it may reflect a read error. The sample originates from a study of tumor-infiltrating lymphocytes in primary liver carcinoma. Using a constant-region primer together with ProtoScript II reverse transcriptase, TCR beta cDNA was made from approximately 0.55 ug of total RNA. Slightly modified ARM-PCR with three nested multiplex PCR rounds yielded TCR beta libraries. The first two PCR rounds, approximately 10 cycles each, used TRBV1-TRBV30 forward primers and a C-beta reverse primer. One entry per CDR3 protein results from TCRdb running MiXCR on the multiplex PCR reads. The sample includes 310,000 or so distinct CDR3 sequences, nearly 60% of them seen just once. Germline assignment: CDR1 SGHDT and CDR2 YYEEEE. CDR3 length equals 12 residues. Germline DNA was also extracted, and blood RNA was taken from unsorted whole blood.

The rearrangement joins TRBV5-6 to TRBJ2-2; no clear D. Material: peripheral blood. The clonotype originates from a woman aged 25-40 years with primary liver carcinoma and hepatitis B virus infection. Here the CDR3 DNA reads TGTGCCGGCAGCAACTTAGTCGGGGAGCTGTTTTTT. This encodes CAGSNLVGELFF.